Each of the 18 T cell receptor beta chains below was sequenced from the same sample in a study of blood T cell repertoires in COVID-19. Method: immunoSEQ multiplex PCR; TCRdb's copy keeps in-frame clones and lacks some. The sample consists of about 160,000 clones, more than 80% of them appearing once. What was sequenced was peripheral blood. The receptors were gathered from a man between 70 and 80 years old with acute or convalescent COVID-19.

The chain's CDR3 is CASSQAFAPMGQGRNYGYTF. CDR3 DNA: TGTGCCAGCAGCCAAGCATTTGCTCCTATGGGGCAGGGGCGTAACTATGGCTACACCTTC. The chain joins TRBV14 to TRBJ1-2; weak D call: TRBD1 (6 bases). The germline gives CDR1 SGHDN, CDR2 FVKESK. CDR3 size: 20 residues. Between the trimmed V and J ends, which lost 1 base and 1 base, there was a span of 25 bases.

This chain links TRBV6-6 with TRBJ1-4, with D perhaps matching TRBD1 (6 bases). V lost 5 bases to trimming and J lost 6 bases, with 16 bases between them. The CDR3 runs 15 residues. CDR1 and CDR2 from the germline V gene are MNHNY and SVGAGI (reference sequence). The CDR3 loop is CASSPRRGADEKLFF. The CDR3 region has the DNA TGTGCCAGCAGTCCTCGACGGGGGGCTGATGAAAAACTGTTTTTT.

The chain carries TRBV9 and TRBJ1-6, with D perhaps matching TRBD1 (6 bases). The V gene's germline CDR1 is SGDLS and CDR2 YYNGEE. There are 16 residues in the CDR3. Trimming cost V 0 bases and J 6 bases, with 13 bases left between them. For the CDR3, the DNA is TGTGCCAGCAGCGTAGCTGTGGCAGGGGTTAATTCACCCCTCCACTTT. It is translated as CASSVAVAGVNSPLHF.

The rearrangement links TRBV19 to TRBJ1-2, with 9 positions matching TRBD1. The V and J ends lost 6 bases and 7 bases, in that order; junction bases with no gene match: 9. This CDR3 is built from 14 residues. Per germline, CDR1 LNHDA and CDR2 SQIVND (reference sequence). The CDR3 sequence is CASRTPGTGSGYTF. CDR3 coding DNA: TGTGCCAGTAGGACCCCCGGGACAGGGTCTGGCTACACCTTC.

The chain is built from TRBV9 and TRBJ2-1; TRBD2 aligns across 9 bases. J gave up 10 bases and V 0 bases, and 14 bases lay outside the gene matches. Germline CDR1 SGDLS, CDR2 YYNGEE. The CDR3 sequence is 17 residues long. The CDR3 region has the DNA TGTGCCAGCAGCGTAGGATGGGGTAGCGGGGGAGCTGACGAGCAGTTCTTC. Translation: CASSVGWGSGGADEQFF.

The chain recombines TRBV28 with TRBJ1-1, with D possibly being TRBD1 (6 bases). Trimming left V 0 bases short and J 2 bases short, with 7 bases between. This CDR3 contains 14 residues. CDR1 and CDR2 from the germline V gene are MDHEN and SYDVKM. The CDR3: CASSLWDSNTEAFF. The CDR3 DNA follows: TGTGCCAGCAGTTTATGGGACAGTAACACTGAAGCTTTCTTT.

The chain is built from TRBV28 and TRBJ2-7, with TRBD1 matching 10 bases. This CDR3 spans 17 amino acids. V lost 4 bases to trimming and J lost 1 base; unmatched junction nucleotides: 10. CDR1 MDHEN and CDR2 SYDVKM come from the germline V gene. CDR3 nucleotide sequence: TGTGCCAGCAGTTATGCCGACAGGGGGCCGAAGTCCTACGAGCAGTACTTC. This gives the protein CASSYADRGPKSYEQYF.

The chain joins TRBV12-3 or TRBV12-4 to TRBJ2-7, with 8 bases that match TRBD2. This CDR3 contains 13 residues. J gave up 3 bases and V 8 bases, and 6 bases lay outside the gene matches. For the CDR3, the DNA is TGTGCCAGCTCGAGGGCGGGGGGCTACGAGCAGTACTTC. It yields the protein CASSRAGGYEQYF.

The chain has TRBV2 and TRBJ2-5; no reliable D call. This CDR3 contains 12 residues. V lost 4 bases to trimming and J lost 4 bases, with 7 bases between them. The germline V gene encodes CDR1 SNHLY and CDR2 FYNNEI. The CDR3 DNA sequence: TGTGCCAGCAGTGCCCGTCGAGAGACCCAGTACTTC. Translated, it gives CASSARRETQYF.

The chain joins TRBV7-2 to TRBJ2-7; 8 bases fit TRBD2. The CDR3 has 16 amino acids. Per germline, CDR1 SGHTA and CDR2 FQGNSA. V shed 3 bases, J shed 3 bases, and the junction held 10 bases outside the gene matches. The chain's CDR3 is CASSLQSTGGVYEQYF. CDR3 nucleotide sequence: TGTGCCAGCAGCTTGCAATCAACGGGGGGGGTCTACGAGCAGTACTTC.

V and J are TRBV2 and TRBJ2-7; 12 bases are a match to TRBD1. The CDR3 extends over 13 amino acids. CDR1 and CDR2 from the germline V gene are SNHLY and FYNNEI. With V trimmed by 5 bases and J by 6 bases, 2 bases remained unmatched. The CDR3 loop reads CASSWDRGREQYF. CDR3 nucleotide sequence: TGTGCCAGCAGTTGGGACAGGGGGCGCGAGCAGTACTTC.

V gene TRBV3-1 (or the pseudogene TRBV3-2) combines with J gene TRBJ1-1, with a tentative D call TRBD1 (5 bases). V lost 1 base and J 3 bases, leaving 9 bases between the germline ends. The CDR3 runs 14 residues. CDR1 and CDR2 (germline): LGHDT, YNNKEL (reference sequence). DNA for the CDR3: TGTGCCAGCAGCCAAGGAGACAGCCACACTGAAGCTTTCTTT. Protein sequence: CASSQGDSHTEAFF.

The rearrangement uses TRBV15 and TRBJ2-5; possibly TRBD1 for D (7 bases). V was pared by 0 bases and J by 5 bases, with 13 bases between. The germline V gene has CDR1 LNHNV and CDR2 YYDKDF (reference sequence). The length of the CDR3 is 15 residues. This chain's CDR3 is CATSRDRAGGETQYF. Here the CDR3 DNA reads TGTGCCACCAGCAGAGATCGGGCAGGGGGGGAGACCCAGTACTTC.

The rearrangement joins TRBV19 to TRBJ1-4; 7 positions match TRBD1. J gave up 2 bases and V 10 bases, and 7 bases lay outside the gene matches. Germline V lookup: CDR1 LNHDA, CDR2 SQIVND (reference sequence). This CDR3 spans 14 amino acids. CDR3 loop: CATHGDSTNEKLFF. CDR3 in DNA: TGTGCCACTCATGGGGACAGCACTAATGAAAAACTGTTTTTT.

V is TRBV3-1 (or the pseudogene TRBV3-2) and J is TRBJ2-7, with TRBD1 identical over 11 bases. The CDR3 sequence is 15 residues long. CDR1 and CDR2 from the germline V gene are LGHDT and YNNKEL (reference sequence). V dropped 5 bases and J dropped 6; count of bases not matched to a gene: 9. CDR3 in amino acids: CASSFSGQGDSEQYF. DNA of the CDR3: TGTGCCAGCAGCTTCTCGGGACAGGGGGACTCCGAGCAGTACTTC.

The CDR3 nucleotides read TGCAGCGTTGAACCCGCGGATACGCAGTATTTT. Its translation is CSVEPADTQYF. The chain joins TRBV29-1 to TRBJ2-3, with D hard to call. From germline, CDR1 is SQVTM and CDR2 ANQGSEA. This CDR3 has 11 amino acids. V was pared by 2 bases and J by 6 bases, with 6 bases between.

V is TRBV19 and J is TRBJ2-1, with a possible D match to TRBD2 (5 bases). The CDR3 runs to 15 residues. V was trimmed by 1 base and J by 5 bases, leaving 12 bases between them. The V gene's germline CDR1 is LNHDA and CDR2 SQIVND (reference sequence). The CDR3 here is CASSIAGETHNEQFF. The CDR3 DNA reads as TGTGCCAGTAGTATAGCCGGGGAGACACACAATGAGCAGTTCTTC.

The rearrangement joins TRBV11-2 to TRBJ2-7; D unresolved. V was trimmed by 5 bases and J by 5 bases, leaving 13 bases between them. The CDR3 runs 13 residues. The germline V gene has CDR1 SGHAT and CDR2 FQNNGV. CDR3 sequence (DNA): TGTGCCAGCAGCCCGCTGGGCACCCACGAGCAGTACTTC. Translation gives CASSPLGTHEQYF.